This T cell receptor (beta chain) originates from a study of T cells expressing NK-cell markers. Across the whole study: Obtained from sorted CD3+CD56+NKG2C+, CD3+CD56+NKG2C- and CD3+CD56-NKG2C+ T cells were the TCR beta repertoires.

The CDR3 is 17 residues long. Germline V lookup: CDR1 MGHRA, CDR2 YSYEKL. General study findings and limits: One observes that, in several donors, these clonotypes were also the leading ones within the CD3+CD56-NKG2C+ fraction. It remained uncertain whether the expanded NKG2C+ T cell clones were specific for HCMV antigens.

Synthesis of TCR beta cDNA relied on 5'RACE template switching carrying UMIs. Reanalyzing the 5' RACE reads, TCRdb keeps one entry per CDR3 protein, without DNA. In all, the sample yields 500,000 to 700,000 distinct CDR3 sequences. On this clonotype itself: Its cognate antigen is unknown.

The origin of this receptor is a man in his late teens or twenties in good health. Source material: blood T cells: a sorted CD56 or NKG2C T cell subset, CD4+ or CD8+ T cells, or bulk PBMC T cells (not recorded which). The chain recombines TRBV4-1 with TRBJ2-1; TCRdb's assignment of TRBD2 cannot be checked, as there is no DNA. The CDR3 sequence: CASSQAAGLGSYNEQFF.